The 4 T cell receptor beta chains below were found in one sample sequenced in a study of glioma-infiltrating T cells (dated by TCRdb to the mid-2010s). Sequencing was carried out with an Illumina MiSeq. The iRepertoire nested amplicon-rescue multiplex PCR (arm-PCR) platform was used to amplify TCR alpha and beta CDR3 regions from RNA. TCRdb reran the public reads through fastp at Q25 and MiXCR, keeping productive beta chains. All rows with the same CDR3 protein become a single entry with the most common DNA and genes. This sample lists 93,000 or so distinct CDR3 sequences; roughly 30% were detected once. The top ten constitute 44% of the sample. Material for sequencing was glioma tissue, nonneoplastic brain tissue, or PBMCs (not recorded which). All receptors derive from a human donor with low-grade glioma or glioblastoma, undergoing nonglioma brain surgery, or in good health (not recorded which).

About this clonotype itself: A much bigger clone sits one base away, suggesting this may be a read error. CDR3 DNA sequence: TGTGCCAGCAGCCACGATTTTCGGGTTCGGAACACTGAAGCTTTCTTT. Amino acids: CASSHDFRVRNTEAFF. The V and J genes are TRBV6-1 and TRBJ1-1; D gene unclear. V was shortened by 6 bases and J by 1 base, with 18 bases between the two germline ends. Germline values: CDR1 MNHNS, CDR2 SASEGT. The CDR3 length is 16 residues.

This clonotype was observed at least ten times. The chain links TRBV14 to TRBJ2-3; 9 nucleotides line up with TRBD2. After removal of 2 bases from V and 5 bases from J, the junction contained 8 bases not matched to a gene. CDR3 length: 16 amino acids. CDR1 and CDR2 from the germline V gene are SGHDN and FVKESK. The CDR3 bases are TGTGCCAGCAGCCAAATCATCCTAGCGGGACGAGATACGCAGTATTTT. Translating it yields CASSQIILAGRDTQYF. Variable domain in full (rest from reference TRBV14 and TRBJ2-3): EAGVTQFPSHSVIEKGQTVTLRCDPISGHDNLYWYRRVMGKEIKFLLHFVKESKQDESGMPNNRFLAERTGGTYSTLKVQPAELEDSGVYFCASSQIILAGRDTQYFGPGTRLTVL.

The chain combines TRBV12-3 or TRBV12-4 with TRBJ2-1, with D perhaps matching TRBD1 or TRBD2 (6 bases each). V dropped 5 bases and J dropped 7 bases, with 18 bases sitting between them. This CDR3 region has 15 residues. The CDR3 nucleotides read TGTGCCAGCAGTAGCTGGGGGGCCGGTGGGAATGAGCAGTTCTTC. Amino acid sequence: CASSSWGAGGNEQFF.

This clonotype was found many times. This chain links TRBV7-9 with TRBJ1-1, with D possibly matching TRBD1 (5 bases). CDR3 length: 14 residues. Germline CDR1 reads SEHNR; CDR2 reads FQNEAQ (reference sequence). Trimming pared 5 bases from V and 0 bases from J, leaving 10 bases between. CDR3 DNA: TGTGCCAGCAGCCGCGACAGACTGAACACTGAAGCTTTCTTT. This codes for CASSRDRLNTEAFF.